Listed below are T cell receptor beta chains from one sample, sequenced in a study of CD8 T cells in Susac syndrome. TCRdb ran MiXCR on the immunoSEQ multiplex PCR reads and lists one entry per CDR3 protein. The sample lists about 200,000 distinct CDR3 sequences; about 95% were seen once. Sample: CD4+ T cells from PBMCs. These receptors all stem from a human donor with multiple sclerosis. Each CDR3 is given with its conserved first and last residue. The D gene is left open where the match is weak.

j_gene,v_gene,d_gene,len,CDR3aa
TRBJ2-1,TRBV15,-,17,CATSRALQGSGYNEQFF
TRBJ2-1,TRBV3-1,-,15,CASSQGLGWGSEQFF
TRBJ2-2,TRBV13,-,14,CASSLGGNTGELFF
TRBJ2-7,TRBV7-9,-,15,CASSMGDKSSYEQYF
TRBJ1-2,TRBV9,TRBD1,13,CASRRDRKDGYTF
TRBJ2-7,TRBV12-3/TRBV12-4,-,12,CASSLRGHEQYF
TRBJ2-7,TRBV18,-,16,CASSSQLSRSSYEQYF
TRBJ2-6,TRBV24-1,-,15,CATSERVSGANVLTF
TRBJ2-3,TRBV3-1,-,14,CASSQEGLRDTQYF
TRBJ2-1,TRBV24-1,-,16,CATSGPLAGAYNEQFF
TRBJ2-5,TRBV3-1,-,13,CASSQVRQETQYF
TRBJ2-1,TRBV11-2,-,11,CASRWGNEQFF
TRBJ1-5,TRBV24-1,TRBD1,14,CATSDEQGRQPQHF
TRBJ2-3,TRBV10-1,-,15,CASSESYGSGNTQYF
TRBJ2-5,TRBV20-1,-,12,CSARGREGAQYF
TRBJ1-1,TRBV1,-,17,CTSSPDRGLGVNTEAFF
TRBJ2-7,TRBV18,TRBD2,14,CASSPTSGGQEQYF
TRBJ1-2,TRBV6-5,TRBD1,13,CASSLRDRGGYTF
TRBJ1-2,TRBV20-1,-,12,CSAITGNYGYTF
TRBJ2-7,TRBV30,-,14,CAWSLRGQGGEQYF
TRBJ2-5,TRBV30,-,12,CAWSSPRGTQYF
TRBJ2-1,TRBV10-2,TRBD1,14,CASSPEQGNNEQFF
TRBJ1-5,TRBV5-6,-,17,CASSLGDPARSNQPQHF
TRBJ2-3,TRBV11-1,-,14,CASSLERSTDTQYF
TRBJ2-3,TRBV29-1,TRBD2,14,CSVASGTSTDTQYF
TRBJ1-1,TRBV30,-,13,CAWFRGMGTEAFF
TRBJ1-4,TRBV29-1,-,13,CSAARGTNEKLFF
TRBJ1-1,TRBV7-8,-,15,CASSSFAGENTEAFF
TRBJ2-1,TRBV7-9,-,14,CASSSTGLLGEQFF
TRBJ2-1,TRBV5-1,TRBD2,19,CASSLGLAGGTSSYNEQFF
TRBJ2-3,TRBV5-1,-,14,CASSLGDSTDTQYF
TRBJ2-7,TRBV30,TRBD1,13,CAWSIGTVYEQYF